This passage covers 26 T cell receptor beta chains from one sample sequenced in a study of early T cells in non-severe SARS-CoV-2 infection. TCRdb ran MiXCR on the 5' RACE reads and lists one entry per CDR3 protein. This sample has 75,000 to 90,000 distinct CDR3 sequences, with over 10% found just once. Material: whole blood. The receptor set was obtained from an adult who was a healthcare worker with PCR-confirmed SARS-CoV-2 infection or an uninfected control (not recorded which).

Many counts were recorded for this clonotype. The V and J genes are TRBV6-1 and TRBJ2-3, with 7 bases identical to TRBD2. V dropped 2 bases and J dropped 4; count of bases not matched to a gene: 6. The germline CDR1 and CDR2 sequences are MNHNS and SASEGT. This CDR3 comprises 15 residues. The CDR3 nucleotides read TGTGCCAGCAGTGAAAGTTCTAGCGGTTCAGATACGCAGTATTTT. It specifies CASSESSSGSDTQYF.

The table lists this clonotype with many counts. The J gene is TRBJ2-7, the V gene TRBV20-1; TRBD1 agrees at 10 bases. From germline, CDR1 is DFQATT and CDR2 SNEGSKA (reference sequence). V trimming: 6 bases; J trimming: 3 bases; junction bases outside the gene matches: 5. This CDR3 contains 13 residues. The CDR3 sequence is CSARTGGDYEQYF. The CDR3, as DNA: TGCAGTGCACGGACAGGGGGAGACTACGAGCAGTACTTC.

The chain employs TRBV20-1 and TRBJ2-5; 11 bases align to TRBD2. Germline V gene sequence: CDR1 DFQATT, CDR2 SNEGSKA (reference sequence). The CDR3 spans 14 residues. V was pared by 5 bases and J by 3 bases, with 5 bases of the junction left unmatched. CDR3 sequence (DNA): TGCAGTGCTGTAGCGGGAGGGGCGAAAGAGACCCAGTACTTC. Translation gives CSAVAGGAKETQYF.

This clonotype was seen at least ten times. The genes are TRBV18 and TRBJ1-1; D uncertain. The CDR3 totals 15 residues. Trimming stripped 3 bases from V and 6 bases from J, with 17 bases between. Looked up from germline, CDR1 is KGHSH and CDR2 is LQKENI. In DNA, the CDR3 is TGTGCCAGCTCACCCTCGCCCAGGCTGGACCCTGAAGCTTTCTTT. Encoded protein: CASSPSPRLDPEAFF.

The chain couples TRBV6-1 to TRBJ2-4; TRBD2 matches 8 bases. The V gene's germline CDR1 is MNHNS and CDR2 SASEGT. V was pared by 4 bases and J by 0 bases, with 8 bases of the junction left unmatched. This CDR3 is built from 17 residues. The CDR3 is CASSGAGGYLAKNIQYF. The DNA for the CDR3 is TGTGCCAGCAGTGGCGCGGGAGGCTACCTAGCCAAAAACATTCAGTACTTC.

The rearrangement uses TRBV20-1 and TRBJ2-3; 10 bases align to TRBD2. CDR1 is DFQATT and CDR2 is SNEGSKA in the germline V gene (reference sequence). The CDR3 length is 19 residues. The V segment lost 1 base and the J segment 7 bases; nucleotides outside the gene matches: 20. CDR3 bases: TGCAGTGCTAGAGCAGCTGGAATAGCGGGAGGACAAGGGATGAATACGCAGTATTTT. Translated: CSARAAGIAGGQGMNTQYF.

CDR3: CASTPYGDRGKEQYF. Here the CDR3 DNA reads TGTGCCAGCACCCCATACGGGGACAGGGGAAAAGAGCAGTACTTC. V is TRBV7-9 and J is TRBJ2-7; TRBD1 matches 10 bases. The V gene end was trimmed by 7 bases and the J gene end by 7 bases; junction bases not matched to a gene: 13. CDR3 size: 15 residues. Germline loops: CDR1 SEHNR, CDR2 FQNEAQ (reference sequence).

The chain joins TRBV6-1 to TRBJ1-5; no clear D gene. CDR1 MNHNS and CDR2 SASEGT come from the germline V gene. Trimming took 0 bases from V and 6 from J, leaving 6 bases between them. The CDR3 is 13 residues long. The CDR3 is CASSEAQAQPQHF. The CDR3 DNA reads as TGTGCCAGCAGTGAAGCGCAGGCTCAGCCCCAGCATTTT.

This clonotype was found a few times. CDR3 protein: CSVEYGLNTEAFF. The CDR3 bases are TGCAGCGTTGAATACGGTTTGAACACTGAAGCTTTCTTT. The chain couples TRBV29-1 to TRBJ1-1; D call uncertain. The V gene's germline CDR1 is SQVTM and CDR2 ANQGSEA. This CDR3 is 13 amino acids long. V lost 2 bases and J 0 bases, leaving 7 bases between the germline ends.

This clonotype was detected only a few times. The CDR3 protein is CASSQEERGAAYNEQFF. The CDR3, as DNA: TGTGCCAGCAGCCAAGAGGAGCGGGGGGCGGCCTACAATGAGCAGTTCTTC. The rearrangement uses TRBV3-1 and TRBJ2-1; 9 bases map to TRBD2. Losses at the gene ends were 0 bases for V and 2 bases for J; bases not matched to a gene: 5. Germline CDR1 reads LGHDT; CDR2 reads YNNKEL (reference sequence). The CDR3 extends over 17 amino acids.

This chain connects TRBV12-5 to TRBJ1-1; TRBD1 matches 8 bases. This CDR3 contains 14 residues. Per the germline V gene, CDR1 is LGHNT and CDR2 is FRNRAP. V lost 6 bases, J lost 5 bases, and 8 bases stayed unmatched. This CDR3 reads CASGHGTGGTEAFF. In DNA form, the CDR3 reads TGTGCTAGTGGGCATGGGACAGGCGGGACTGAAGCTTTCTTT.

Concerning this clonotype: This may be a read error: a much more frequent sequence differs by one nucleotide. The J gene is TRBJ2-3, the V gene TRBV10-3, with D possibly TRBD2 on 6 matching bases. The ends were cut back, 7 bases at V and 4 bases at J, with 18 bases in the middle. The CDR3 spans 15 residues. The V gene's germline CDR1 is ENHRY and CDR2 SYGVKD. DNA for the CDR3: TGTGCCATCAAGGGTTCCGCGGGGTATGCAGATACGCAGTATTTT. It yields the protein CAIKGSAGYADTQYF.

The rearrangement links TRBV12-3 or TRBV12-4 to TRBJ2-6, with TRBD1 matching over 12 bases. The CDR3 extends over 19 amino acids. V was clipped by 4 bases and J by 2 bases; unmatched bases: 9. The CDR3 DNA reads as TGTGCCAGCAGTTCCTACCAGGGACAGGGGGCTACTGGGGCCAACGTCCTGACTTTC. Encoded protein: CASSSYQGQGATGANVLTF.

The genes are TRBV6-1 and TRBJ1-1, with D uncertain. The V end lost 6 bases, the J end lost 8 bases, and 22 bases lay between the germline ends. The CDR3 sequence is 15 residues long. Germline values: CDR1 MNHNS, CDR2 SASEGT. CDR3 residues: CASSRKSGPEGEAFF. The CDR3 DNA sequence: TGTGCCAGCAGCCGAAAATCGGGTCCCGAAGGGGAAGCTTTCTTT.

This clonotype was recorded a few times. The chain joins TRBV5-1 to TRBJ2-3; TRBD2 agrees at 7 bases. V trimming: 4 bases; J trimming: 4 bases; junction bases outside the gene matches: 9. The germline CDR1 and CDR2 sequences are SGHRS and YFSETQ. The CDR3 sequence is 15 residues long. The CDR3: CASSANAGDADTQYF. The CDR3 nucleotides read TGCGCCAGCAGCGCGAATGCGGGGGACGCAGATACGCAGTATTTT.

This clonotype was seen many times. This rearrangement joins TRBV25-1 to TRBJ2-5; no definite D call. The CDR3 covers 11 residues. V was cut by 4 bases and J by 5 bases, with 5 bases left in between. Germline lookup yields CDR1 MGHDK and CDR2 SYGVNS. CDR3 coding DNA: TGTGCCAGCAGTGCCGGCGAGACCCAGTACTTC. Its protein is CASSAGETQYF. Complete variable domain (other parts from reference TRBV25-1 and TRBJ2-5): EADIYQTPRYLVIGTGKKITLECSQTMGHDKMYWYQQDPGMELHLIHYSYGVNSTEKGDLSSESTVSRIRTEHFPLTLESARPSHTSQYLCASSAGETQYFGPGTRLLVL.

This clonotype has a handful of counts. This chain's CDR3 is CASTSGAREQYF. The DNA for the CDR3 is TGTGCCAGCACCTCCGGGGCTCGCGAGCAGTACTTC. This chain joins TRBV28 and TRBJ2-7; either TRBD1 or TRBD2 may fit D (5 bases each). Germline CDR1 and CDR2: MDHEN and SYDVKM. The CDR3 has 12 residues. The germline V and J ends were trimmed by 7 bases and 6 bases, with 13 bases remaining between them.

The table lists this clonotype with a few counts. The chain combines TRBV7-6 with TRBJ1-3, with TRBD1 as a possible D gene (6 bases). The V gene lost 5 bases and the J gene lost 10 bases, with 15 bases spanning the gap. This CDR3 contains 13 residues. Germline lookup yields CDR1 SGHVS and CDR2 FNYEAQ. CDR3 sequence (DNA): TGTGCCAGCAGCCTTCCCCGCCAGGGGACCATATATTTT. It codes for CASSLPRQGTIYF. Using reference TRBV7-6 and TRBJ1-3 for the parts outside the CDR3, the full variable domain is GAGVSQSPRYKVTKRGQDVALRCDPISGHVSLYWYRQALGQGPEFLTYFNYEAQQDKSGLPNDRFSAERPEGSISTLTIQRTEQRDSAMYRCASSLPRQGTIYFGEGSWLTVV.

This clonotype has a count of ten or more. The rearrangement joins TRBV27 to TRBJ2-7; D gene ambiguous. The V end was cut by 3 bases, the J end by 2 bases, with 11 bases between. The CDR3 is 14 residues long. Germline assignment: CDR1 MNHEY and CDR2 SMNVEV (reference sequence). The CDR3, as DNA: TGTGCCAGCAGTTTGTCCTACTCTACCTACGAGCAGTACTTC. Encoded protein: CASSLSYSTYEQYF.

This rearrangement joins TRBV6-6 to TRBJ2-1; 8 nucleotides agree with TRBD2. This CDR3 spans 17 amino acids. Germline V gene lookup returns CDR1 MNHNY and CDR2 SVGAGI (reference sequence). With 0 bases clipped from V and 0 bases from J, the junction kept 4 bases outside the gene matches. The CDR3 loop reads CASSYSSGRGSYNEQFF. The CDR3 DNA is TGTGCCAGCAGTTACTCTTCCGGGAGGGGCTCCTACAATGAGCAGTTCTTC.

The CDR3 sequence: CASSFHRGTNTEAFF. DNA of the CDR3: TGTGCCAGCAGTTTTCATCGGGGAACGAACACTGAAGCTTTCTTT. The chain recombines TRBV28 with TRBJ1-1; D remains ambiguous. From germline, CDR1 is MDHEN and CDR2 SYDVKM. This CDR3 region has 15 residues. The germline V and J ends were trimmed by 3 bases and 1 base, with 12 bases remaining between them.

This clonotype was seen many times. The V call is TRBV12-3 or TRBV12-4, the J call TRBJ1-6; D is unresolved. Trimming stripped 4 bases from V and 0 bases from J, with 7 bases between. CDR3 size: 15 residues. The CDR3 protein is CASSSEASYNSPLHF. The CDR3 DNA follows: TGTGCCAGCAGTTCTGAGGCCTCCTATAATTCACCCCTCCACTTT.

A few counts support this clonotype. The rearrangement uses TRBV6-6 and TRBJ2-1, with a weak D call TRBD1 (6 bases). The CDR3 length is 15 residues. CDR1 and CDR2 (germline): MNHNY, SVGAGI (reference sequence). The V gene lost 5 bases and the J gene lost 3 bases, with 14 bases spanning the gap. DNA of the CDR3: TGTGCCAGCAGTCAACCCCTGGACAGCTACAATGAGCAGTTCTTC. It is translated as CASSQPLDSYNEQFF.

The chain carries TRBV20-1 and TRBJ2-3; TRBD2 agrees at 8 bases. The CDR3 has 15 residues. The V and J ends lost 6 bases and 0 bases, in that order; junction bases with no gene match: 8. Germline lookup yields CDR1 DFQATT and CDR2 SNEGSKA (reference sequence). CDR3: CSAAGEPRSTDTQYF. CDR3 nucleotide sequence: TGCAGTGCAGCGGGAGAGCCTAGGAGCACAGATACGCAGTATTTT.

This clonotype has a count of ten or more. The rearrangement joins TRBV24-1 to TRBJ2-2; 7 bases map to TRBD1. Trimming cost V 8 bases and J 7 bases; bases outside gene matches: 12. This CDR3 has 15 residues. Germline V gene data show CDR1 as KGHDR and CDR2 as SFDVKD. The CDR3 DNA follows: TGTGCCACCATCCCCGGACAGGAGGTAGACGGGGAGCTGTTTTTT. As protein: CATIPGQEVDGELFF.

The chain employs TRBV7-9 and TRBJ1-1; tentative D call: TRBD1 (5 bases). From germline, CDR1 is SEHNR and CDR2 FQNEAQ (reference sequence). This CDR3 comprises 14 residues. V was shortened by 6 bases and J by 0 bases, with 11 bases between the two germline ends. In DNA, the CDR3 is TGTGCCAGCAGTCGACAGTCCATGAACACTGAAGCTTTCTTT. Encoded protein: CASSRQSMNTEAFF.